This is a list of T cell receptor beta chains from one sample in a study of technical replicates of blood from a few donors. The protocol was immunoSEQ multiplex PCR, while the TCRdb copy is restricted to in-frame clones and leaves out a portion. The sample contains fewer than 90,000 clones, 92% of which appear only once. Input material: T cells isolated from PBMCs. The receptors come from a human donor in good health. Each CDR3 is given with its conserved first and last residue. A D gene is named only where the DNA matches it firmly. Clone size is given for some rows only: seen once, a few or many times, or a class if the clone is expanded.

j_call v_call clone_size cdr3_length d_call cdr3_nt cdr3_aa
TRBJ1-5 TRBV21-1 . 14 . TGTGCCAGCAGCAAGGACAGGGAGAATCAGCCCCAGCATTTT CASSKDRENQPQHF
TRBJ2-4 TRBV28 . 18 TRBD2 TGTGCCAGCAGCCTAGGACTAGCGGGAGGGGGGGTATATGGCATTCAGTACTTC CASSLGLAGGGVYGIQYF
TRBJ1-2 TRBV19 . 15 TRBD1 TGTGCCAGTAGTACCGGGACAGGGGCCAACTATGGCTACACCTTC CASSTGTGANYGYTF
TRBJ1-1 TRBV7-2 . 12 . TGTGCCAGCAGCTTAGTAGGGGGAAAAGCTTTCTTT CASSLVGGKAFF
TRBJ2-7 TRBV27 . 16 TRBD1 TGTGCCAGCAGCCCTCACCCGACAGGGGAGTTTGTCGAGCAGTACTTC CASSPHPTGEFVEQYF
TRBJ2-2 TRBV6-6 . 15 TRBD1 TGTGCCAGCAGTTCCGGGACAGGGTCAGTCGGGGAGCTGTTTTTT CASSSGTGSVGELFF
TRBJ2-1 TRBV18 . 16 TRBD2 TGTGCCAGCTCACCACTTGCTAGCGGGAGGAACAATGAGCAGTTCTTC CASSPLASGRNNEQFF
TRBJ2-2 TRBV5-1 . 15 . TGCGCCAGCAGCTTGCTGCAGGGGAACACCGGGGAGCTGTTTTTT CASSLLQGNTGELFF
TRBJ1-3 TRBV2 . 14 . TGTGCCAGCTTCGCGGCAGGGCCTGGAAACACCATATATTTT CASFAAGPGNTIYF
TRBJ1-2 TRBV6-5 . 12 . TGTGCCATCCGGACAAGAGACTATGGCTACACCTTC CAIRTRDYGYTF
TRBJ1-4 TRBV5-4 . 14 . TGTGCCAGCAGAGGGGACTCAACTAATGAAAAACTGTTTTTT CASRGDSTNEKLFF
TRBJ1-2 TRBV5-1 . 18 TRBD1 TGCGCCAGCAGCCCTAGGGCCCAGGGACAGGTCTTTAACTATGGCTACACCTTC CASSPRAQGQVFNYGYTF
TRBJ2-3 TRBV4-2 . 15 TRBD1 TGTGCCAGCAGCCAAGTGACAGGGTCGGCAGATACGCAGTATTTT CASSQVTGSADTQYF
TRBJ2-1 TRBV19 . 15 TRBD2 TGTGCCAGTAGTATGGTTGGGACTAGCATGAATGAGCAGTTCTTC CASSMVGTSMNEQFF
TRBJ2-5 TRBV6-6 . 14 . TGTGCCAGCAGTAGTACAGGCCCTCAGGAGACCCAGTACTTC CASSSTGPQETQYF
TRBJ1-4 TRBV7-9 . 14 . TGTGCCAGCAGCTTACGCCAGGTTAATGAAAAACTGTTTTTT CASSLRQVNEKLFF
TRBJ2-1 TRBV5-4 once 14 TRBD2 TGTGCCAGCAGCTCTGGACTAGCGGGAGTTGAGCAGTTCTTC CASSSGLAGVEQFF
TRBJ2-3 TRBV4-2 . 17 . TGTGCCAGCAGCCAAGATCAGGTGGGCGGGAACCCAGATACGCAGTATTTT CASSQDQVGGNPDTQYF
TRBJ2-2 TRBV7-3 . 15 TRBD2 TGTGCCAGCAGCCTGGGGGGGGAGGACACCGGGGAGCTGTTTTTT CASSLGGEDTGELFF
TRBJ1-2 TRBV27 few 14 TRBD1 TGTGCCAGCAGGCCTACAGGGGGCTTCGATGGCTACACCTTC CASRPTGGFDGYTF
TRBJ2-3 TRBV19 . 14 . TGTGCCAGTAGTATACCTAGGTTCACAGATACGCAGTATTTT CASSIPRFTDTQYF
TRBJ1-2 TRBV27 . 14 TRBD1 TGTGCCAGCAGTTTACAGGGGGCGCGGGGTGGCTACACCTTC CASSLQGARGGYTF
TRBJ1-4 TRBV6-5 once 14 . TGTGCCAGCCGGGACTCCGCAACTAATGAAAAACTGTTTTTT CASRDSATNEKLFF
TRBJ1-1 TRBV9 few 15 . TGTGCCAGCAGCGTATTGGGGGGGGCGCGTACTGAAGCTTTCTTT CASSVLGGARTEAFF
TRBJ1-1 TRBV29-1 . 14 . TGCAGCGGTTCAACCACGAGAGGAGACACTGAAGCTTTCTTT CSGSTTRGDTEAFF
TRBJ1-3 TRBV6-5 . 14 . TGTGCCAGCAGCTCGGGGTTCTCTGGAAACACCATATATTTT CASSSGFSGNTIYF
TRBJ2-1 TRBV5-4 . 14 TRBD2 TGTGCCAGCAGCCCAGCGGGAGGGGTTAATGAGCAGTTCTTC CASSPAGGVNEQFF
TRBJ2-2 TRBV7-9 few 18 TRBD2 TGTGCCAGCAGCCAAGGACTAGCGGGAGGGGCCCTTACCGGGGAGCTGTTTTTT CASSQGLAGGALTGELFF
TRBJ2-1 TRBV2 . 13 TRBD2 TGTGCCAGCTGGTCTAGCGGGATAAATGAGCAGTTCTTC CASWSSGINEQFF
TRBJ2-2 TRBV6-5 . 12 . TGTGCCAGCGGCCAGGGGTTATGGGAGCTGTTTTTT CASGQGLWELFF
TRBJ2-1 TRBV29-1 . 15 TRBD2 TGCAGCGTTGAAGGGACTAGCGGGAGGGGGAATGAGCAGTTCTTC CSVEGTSGRGNEQFF
TRBJ1-2 TRBV28 . 14 TRBD1 TGTGCCAGCAGCCAGGACAGGGGTACGGATGGCTACACCTTC CASSQDRGTDGYTF
TRBJ2-1 TRBV5-1 . 14 TRBD1 TGCGCCAGCAGCTTGCAAGACAGGGGGACTGAGCAGTTCTTC CASSLQDRGTEQFF
TRBJ2-1 TRBV5-4 . 13 . TGTGCCAGCAGCTTACAGGGAAACAATGAGCAGTTCTTC CASSLQGNNEQFF
TRBJ2-7 TRBV29-1 . 13 . TGCAGCGCCTCGGTGCCTTCATCCTACGAGCAGTACTTC CSASVPSSYEQYF
TRBJ1-5 TRBV18 few 15 TRBD1 TGTGCCAGCTCACCACAACAGGGGGCCAATCAGCCCCAGCATTTT CASSPQQGANQPQHF
TRBJ2-1 TRBV19 . 15 TRBD2 TGTGCCAGTAGTAGTCCGGCGGGAGGGGTCAATGAGCAGTTCTTC CASSSPAGGVNEQFF
TRBJ2-7 TRBV27 . 13 TRBD1 TGTGCCAGTCACCGACAGGGACATTACGAGCAGTACTTC CASHRQGHYEQYF
TRBJ2-1 TRBV7-3 . 12 . TGTGCCAGCAGCTCGGGCGGGAATGAGCAGTTCTTC CASSSGGNEQFF
TRBJ2-1 TRBV11-1 . 14 . TGTGCCAGCAGCTTAGAAAACACCTACAATGAGCAGTTCTTC CASSLENTYNEQFF
TRBJ1-4 TRBV7-2 . 14 . TGTGCCAGCAGCCCCCTTAACTCGAATGAAAAACTGTTTTTT CASSPLNSNEKLFF
TRBJ1-5 TRBV2 few 15 TRBD1 TGTGCCAGCAGGTTGGGACAGGGAAACGGTCAGCCCCAGCATTTT CASRLGQGNGQPQHF
TRBJ1-2 TRBV21-1 . 14 . TGTGCCAGCAGCAAAGAAAAGGGGAGGTACGGCTACACCTTC CASSKEKGRYGYTF
TRBJ1-1 TRBV6-5 few 11 . TGTGCCAGCAGCATGAACACTGAAGCTTTCTTT CASSMNTEAFF
TRBJ2-1 TRBV7-2 . 15 TRBD2 TGTGCCAGCAGCTCTGGGACTAGCGTTAGCAATGAGCAGTTCTTC CASSSGTSVSNEQFF
TRBJ2-1 TRBV11-3 once 18 TRBD2 TGTGCCAGCAGCTTAGATCAGGCGGGACTAGCGGGACTCAATGAGCAGTTCTTC CASSLDQAGLAGLNEQFF
TRBJ2-3 TRBV9 . 15 . TGTGCCAGCAGCGTATACGAGGGTAGCACAGATACGCAGTATTTT CASSVYEGSTDTQYF
TRBJ2-7 TRBV7-8 . 16 TRBD2 TGTGCCAGCAGCCATCTCGGAGCGGGAGCTCTCTCCGAGCAGTACTTC CASSHLGAGALSEQYF
TRBJ2-5 TRBV5-4 . 16 TRBD2 TGTGCCAGCAGACCCGGGACTAGCGACGGTTCAGAGACCCAGTACTTC CASRPGTSDGSETQYF
TRBJ2-3 TRBV2 . 14 TRBD1 TGTGCCAGCAGCGGGGACAGGGAGACAGATACGCAGTATTTT CASSGDRETDTQYF
TRBJ2-3 TRBV7-8 . 14 TRBD1 TGTGCCAGCAGCTGGACAGGGGGAACAGATACGCAGTATTTT CASSWTGGTDTQYF
TRBJ1-5 TRBV28 . 14 . TGTGCCAGCAGTTTACACAGGGATCTCCAGCCCCAGCATTTT CASSLHRDLQPQHF
TRBJ1-5 TRBV7-2 once 15 TRBD1 TGTGCCAGCAGCTTAGTGGGACAGGCGGATCAGCCCCAGCATTTT CASSLVGQADQPQHF
TRBJ1-2 TRBV28 . 15 . TGTGCCAGCAGTCAGCCCCCCCACAGAGTCTATGGCTACACCTTC CASSQPPHRVYGYTF
TRBJ2-1 TRBV6-5 . 14 TRBD1 TGTGCCAGCAGTTACTCGGAGACAGGGTATGAGCAGTTCTTC CASSYSETGYEQFF